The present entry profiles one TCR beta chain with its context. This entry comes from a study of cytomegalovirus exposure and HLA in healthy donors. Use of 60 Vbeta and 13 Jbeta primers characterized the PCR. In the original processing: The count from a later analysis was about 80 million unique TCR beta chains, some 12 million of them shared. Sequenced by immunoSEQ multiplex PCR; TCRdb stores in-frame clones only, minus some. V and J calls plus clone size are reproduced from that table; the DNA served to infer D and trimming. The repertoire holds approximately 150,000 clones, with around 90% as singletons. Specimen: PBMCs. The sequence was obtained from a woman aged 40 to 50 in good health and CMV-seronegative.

The CDR3 loop reads CASSRTVDRGGNEQFF. CDR3 in DNA: TGTGCCAGCTCACGGACCGTTGACAGGGGAGGCAATGAGCAGTTCTTC. V and J are TRBV18 and TRBJ2-1; 8 positions agree with TRBD1. The trim removed 4 bases at V and 6 bases at J, leaving 11 bases unmatched. CDR1 KGHSH and CDR2 LQKENI come from the germline V gene. This CDR3 is built from 16 residues.